Listed below are T cell receptor beta chains from one sample, sequenced in a study of T cells in Graves' hyperthyroidism and ophthalmopathy. TCRdb reprocessed the multiplex PCR reads with MiXCR, giving one entry per CDR3 protein. This table has over 300,000 distinct CDR3 sequences, around 13% appearing once. Sequences were obtained from blood. These receptors were taken from a woman aged 60-70 years with Graves' hyperthyroidism. Both conserved end residues are part of each CDR3. Fields, in order: CDR3 protein, CDR3 DNA, clone size, V gene, D gene, J gene, CDR3 length. A D gene is named only where the DNA matches it firmly. Clone sizes are given selectively: once, few, many, or a class where the clone is expanded.

CDR3: CASSENRQRSPLHF
DNA: TGTGCCAGCAGTGAGAACAGGCAAAGATCACCCCTCCACTTT
size: few
V: TRBV2
D: .
J: TRBJ1-6
length: 14

CDR3: CANSLSRAGELFF
DNA: TGTGCCAACAGTTTATCGCGGGCCGGGGAGCTGTTTTTT
size: .
V: TRBV27
D: .
J: TRBJ2-2
length: 13

CDR3: CASSSQGAVSYEQYF
DNA: TGTGCCAGCAGCTCGCAGGGGGCGGTCTCCTACGAGCAGTACTTC
size: many
V: TRBV7-9
D: TRBD1
J: TRBJ2-7
length: 15

CDR3: CASSYLGQNQPQHF
DNA: TGTGCCAGCAGTTACCTGGGACAGAATCAGCCCCAGCATTTT
size: few
V: TRBV6-5
D: TRBD1
J: TRBJ1-5
length: 14

CDR3: CATMGGNTEAFF
DNA: TGTGCCACCATGGGGGGGAACACTGAAGCTTTCTTT
size: many
V: TRBV24-1
D: .
J: TRBJ1-1
length: 12

CDR3: CSAWDGGYTF
DNA: TGCAGCGCCTGGGACGGCGGCTACACCTTC
size: .
V: TRBV29-1
D: .
J: TRBJ1-2
length: 10

CDR3: CASSHPGQGARELFF
DNA: TGTGCCAGCAGCCACCCGGGACAGGGGGCCCGGGAGCTGTTTTTT
size: many
V: TRBV3-1
D: TRBD1
J: TRBJ2-2
length: 15

CDR3: CASSQDSGDLNQPQHF
DNA: TGCGCCAGCAGCCAAGATTCAGGGGACCTGAATCAGCCCCAGCATTTT
size: many
V: TRBV4-1
D: .
J: TRBJ1-5
length: 16

CDR3: CASGLVFSNEQFF
DNA: TGTGCTAGTGGTTTGGTGTTTAGCAATGAGCAGTTCTTC
size: many
V: TRBV12-5
D: .
J: TRBJ2-1
length: 13

CDR3: CASSSWGTSGKNIQYF
DNA: TGTGCCAGCAGTTCCTGGGGTACTAGCGGCAAAAACATTCAGTACTTC
size: .
V: TRBV12-3/TRBV12-4
D: TRBD2
J: TRBJ2-4
length: 16

CDR3: CASSEFTGNEQFF
DNA: TGCGCCAGCAGTGAGTTTACGGGGAATGAGCAGTTCTTC
size: .
V: TRBV10-1
D: .
J: TRBJ2-1
length: 13

CDR3: CASSETGGTGVYGYTF
DNA: TGTGCCAGCAGTGAAACGGGGGGGACAGGGGTCTATGGCTACACCTTC
size: many
V: TRBV2
D: TRBD1
J: TRBJ1-2
length: 16

CDR3: CASSSATGSSSYNEQFF
DNA: TGTGCCAGCAGCTCGGCGACAGGGAGCAGCTCCTACAATGAGCAGTTCTTC
size: .
V: TRBV7-9
D: TRBD1
J: TRBJ2-1
length: 17

CDR3: CASSPRPSNEKLFF
DNA: TGTGCCAGCTCACCACGGCCCTCTAATGAAAAACTGTTTTTT
size: many
V: TRBV18
D: .
J: TRBJ1-4
length: 14

CDR3: CASSLYGQENYEQYF
DNA: TGTGCCAGCAGCCTATACGGGCAGGAGAACTACGAGCAGTACTTC
size: few
V: TRBV11-3
D: .
J: TRBJ2-7
length: 15

CDR3: CASSWDGSYEQYF
DNA: TGTGCCAGCAGTTGGGACGGATCCTACGAGCAGTACTTC
size: many
V: TRBV12-3/TRBV12-4
D: .
J: TRBJ2-7
length: 13

CDR3: CSAGGAGETQYF
DNA: TGCAGTGCCGGGGGGGCAGGAGAGACCCAGTACTTC
size: .
V: TRBV20-1
D: TRBD2
J: TRBJ2-5
length: 12

CDR3: CASRTVEGHNEQFF
DNA: TGTGCCAGCAGGACGGTAGAGGGACACAATGAGCAGTTCTTC
size: many
V: TRBV2
D: .
J: TRBJ2-1
length: 14